The 5 T cell receptor beta chains below all came from one sample that was sequenced in a study of shared clonotypes between healthy human individuals. Here immunoSEQ multiplex PCR was the method, and the copy in TCRdb shows in-frame clones only, minus some. The sample has 400,000 or so clones, around 96% seen once. Sequencing was carried out using memory CD8+ T cells sorted from blood. Subset noted: CD45RO+ cells pooled with CCR7-negative TemRA cells. These receptors originate from a man younger than 45 in good health.

V is TRBV10-3 and J is TRBJ2-7, with TRBD2 matching over 7 bases. Unmatched junction bases numbered 7, after V lost 0 bases and J lost 2 bases. The length of the CDR3 is 16 residues. The germline CDR1 and CDR2 sequences are ENHRY and SYGVKD. The CDR3 spells CAISESLSRGAYEQYF. CDR3 bases: TGTGCCATCAGTGAGTCTCTTTCTCGGGGGGCCTACGAGCAGTACTTC.

The chain carries TRBV2 and TRBJ2-3, with D possibly called TRBD1 or TRBD2 (6 bases each). The CDR3 is 15 residues long. V lost 8 bases and J lost 0, with 15 bases in between. In germline, CDR1 is SNHLY, CDR2 FYNNEI. DNA for the CDR3: TGTGCCAGCCGACAGGAGGGCCTAAGCACAGATACGCAGTATTTT. Protein: CASRQEGLSTDTQYF. Based on the CDR3 plus reference TRBV2 and TRBJ2-3, the full variable domain is EPEVTQTPSHQVTQMGQEVILRCVPISNHLYFYWYRQILGQKVEFLVSFYNNEISEKSEIFDDQFSVERPDGSNFTLKIRSTKLEDSAMYFCASRQEGLSTDTQYFGPGTRLTVL.

This clone was seen just once. The chain employs TRBV11-2 and TRBJ1-3; no clear D gene. The CDR3 loop spans 16 amino acids. Germline CDR1 SGHAT, CDR2 FQNNGV. V was shortened by 3 bases and J by 2 bases, with 14 bases between the two germline ends. CDR3 protein: CASSFLPSFAGNTIYF. The CDR3, as DNA: TGTGCCAGCAGCTTTTTGCCAAGTTTCGCTGGAAACACCATATATTTT.

The CDR3 DNA follows: TGTGCCAGCAGCCAAGATTGGGGGGTTGGGGAGACCCAGTACTTC. It yields the protein CASSQDWGVGETQYF. This chain links TRBV4-2 with TRBJ2-5; perhaps TRBD2 as D (6 bases). Trimming pared 0 bases from V and 5 bases from J, leaving 13 bases between. CDR1 and CDR2 (germline): LGHNA, YNFKEQ. This CDR3 is 15 amino acids long.

Comment on this clone: Other nucleotide sequences from this sample produce the same CDR3. J is TRBJ2-5 and V is TRBV5-1; D is unresolved. Looked up from germline, CDR1 is SGHRS and CDR2 is YFSETQ. The CDR3 sequence is 14 residues long. The V end lost 0 bases, the J end lost 2 bases, and 8 bases lay between the germline ends. This chain's CDR3 is CASSLGAPQETQYF. CDR3 DNA: TGCGCCAGCAGCTTGGGCGCGCCGCAAGAGACCCAGTACTTC.